Listed below are T cell receptor beta chains from one sample, sequenced in a study of T cells in Graves' hyperthyroidism and ophthalmopathy. In TCRdb, the multiplex PCR reads were re-called with MiXCR into one record per CDR3 protein. Of fewer than 450,000 distinct CDR3 sequences in the sample, approximately 17% were seen once. The sequenced sample was blood. These receptors originate from a woman between 25 and 40 years old with Graves' hyperthyroidism that later progressed to Graves' ophthalmopathy. Both conserved end residues are part of each CDR3. D genes are given only for firm matches. Clone sizes are given selectively: once, few, many, or a class where the clone is expanded.

CDR3nt: TGTGCCAGCAGCTTAGCGTCCGGAGATACGCAGTATTTT
CDR3aa: CASSLASGDTQYF
j_gene: TRBJ2-3
v_gene: TRBV7-6
d_gene: -
abundance: -

CDR3nt: TGTGCCAGCGGACTAGCCGGTAACACAGATACGCAGTATTTT
CDR3aa: CASGLAGNTDTQYF
j_gene: TRBJ2-3
v_gene: TRBV6-1
d_gene: TRBD2
abundance: many

CDR3nt: TGCAGCGTCAGGGATTGGCAGGGGGCGATGGATGGCTACACCTTC
CDR3aa: CSVRDWQGAMDGYTF
j_gene: TRBJ1-2
v_gene: TRBV29-1
d_gene: TRBD1
abundance: many

CDR3nt: TGTGCCAGCAGCGTTAGAACCACGAACACCGGGGAGCTGTTTTTT
CDR3aa: CASSVRTTNTGELFF
j_gene: TRBJ2-2
v_gene: TRBV9
d_gene: -
abundance: -

CDR3nt: TGTGCCAGCAGTCTCGGGGGTTGGCGCACTGAAGCTTTCTTT
CDR3aa: CASSLGGWRTEAFF
j_gene: TRBJ1-1
v_gene: TRBV28
d_gene: -
abundance: many

CDR3nt: TGCAGTGCTGGACTCGTGCTCGATGAGCAGTTCTTC
CDR3aa: CSAGLVLDEQFF
j_gene: TRBJ2-1
v_gene: TRBV20-1
d_gene: -
abundance: -

CDR3nt: TGCGCCAGCAGCTTGGTGGGGGCGGCTAATGAAAAACTGTTTTTT
CDR3aa: CASSLVGAANEKLFF
j_gene: TRBJ1-4
v_gene: TRBV5-1
d_gene: -
abundance: many

CDR3nt: TGTGCCATCAGTGAGGGTTCGGTTAGGGGCGGGAATTCACCCCTCCACTTT
CDR3aa: CAISEGSVRGGNSPLHF
j_gene: TRBJ1-6
v_gene: TRBV10-3
d_gene: -
abundance: -

CDR3nt: TGTGCCAGCAGCCCGGGGACAGGAGGTTACGAGCAGTACTTC
CDR3aa: CASSPGTGGYEQYF
j_gene: TRBJ2-7
v_gene: TRBV7-9
d_gene: TRBD1
abundance: many

CDR3nt: TGTGCCAGCAGTCTGGGGACGAGAGCCACCGGGGAGCTGTTTTTT
CDR3aa: CASSLGTRATGELFF
j_gene: TRBJ2-2
v_gene: TRBV27
d_gene: -
abundance: many

CDR3nt: TGTGCCAGCAGCTTAGCGCTTCAGGGGGCCGGGCAGTACTTC
CDR3aa: CASSLALQGAGQYF
j_gene: TRBJ2-7
v_gene: TRBV11-2
d_gene: TRBD1
abundance: many

CDR3nt: TGTGCCAGCAGCCGACCTCCGGGACAAAGTAACATTACTTTGAACACTGAAGCTTTCTTT
CDR3aa: CASSRPPGQSNITLNTEAFF
j_gene: TRBJ1-1
v_gene: TRBV5-4
d_gene: -
abundance: few

CDR3nt: TGCAGCGTTGGGGGTGCGGGAGAAGAGACCCAGTACTTC
CDR3aa: CSVGGAGEETQYF
j_gene: TRBJ2-5
v_gene: TRBV29-1
d_gene: TRBD2
abundance: many

CDR3nt: TGTGCCTGGAAAAACCAAGGGGCTGGAAACACCATATATTTT
CDR3aa: CAWKNQGAGNTIYF
j_gene: TRBJ1-3
v_gene: TRBV30
d_gene: -
abundance: -

CDR3nt: TGTGCCAGCAGTTTGGAACAGGGGGGCGGCTACACCTTC
CDR3aa: CASSLEQGGGYTF
j_gene: TRBJ1-2
v_gene: TRBV27
d_gene: TRBD1
abundance: -

CDR3nt: TGTGCCAGCAGTTATGGACAGGGCCGCAACGAGCAGTACTTC
CDR3aa: CASSYGQGRNEQYF
j_gene: TRBJ2-7
v_gene: TRBV6-2/TRBV6-3
d_gene: TRBD1
abundance: -

CDR3nt: TGCGCCAGCAGCTTGGCCTATAACATTTGGGAGCAGTACTTC
CDR3aa: CASSLAYNIWEQYF
j_gene: TRBJ2-7
v_gene: TRBV5-1
d_gene: -
abundance: many

CDR3nt: TGTGCCAGCAGCGGAGGGGGGTTGTACTATGGCTACACCTTC
CDR3aa: CASSGGGLYYGYTF
j_gene: TRBJ1-2
v_gene: TRBV9
d_gene: -
abundance: -

CDR3nt: TGTGCCAGCAGTCAGGGCCTTGTGATTAATTCACCCCTCCACTTT
CDR3aa: CASSQGLVINSPLHF
j_gene: TRBJ1-6
v_gene: TRBV28
d_gene: -
abundance: many

CDR3nt: TGCAGCGCTGGGGTAGCTAATGAAAAACTGTTTTTT
CDR3aa: CSAGVANEKLFF
j_gene: TRBJ1-4
v_gene: TRBV29-1
d_gene: -
abundance: many

CDR3nt: TGTGCCTGGAGTGGACCGGGACTAGGTCACACAGATACGCAGTATTTT
CDR3aa: CAWSGPGLGHTDTQYF
j_gene: TRBJ2-3
v_gene: TRBV30
d_gene: TRBD2
abundance: many

CDR3nt: TGTGCCATCAGCACCCCCAGCGGGGGGCCCCACAATGAGCAGTTCTTC
CDR3aa: CAISTPSGGPHNEQFF
j_gene: TRBJ2-1
v_gene: TRBV10-3
d_gene: TRBD2
abundance: -

CDR3nt: TGTGCCACCAGTGATGGCCAGGGTAACGCGCCAGAGACCCAGTACTTC
CDR3aa: CATSDGQGNAPETQYF
j_gene: TRBJ2-5
v_gene: TRBV24-1
d_gene: -
abundance: many

CDR3nt: TGTGCCAGCAGCTTGACAGGAAAGGCCTACGAGCAGTACTTC
CDR3aa: CASSLTGKAYEQYF
j_gene: TRBJ2-7
v_gene: TRBV5-5
d_gene: -
abundance: many

CDR3nt: TGTGCCAGCAGCTACAGCCGACTAGCGGGGGGCAGAAATGAGCAGTTCTTC
CDR3aa: CASSYSRLAGGRNEQFF
j_gene: TRBJ2-1
v_gene: TRBV7-2
d_gene: TRBD2
abundance: many

CDR3nt: TGTGCCAGCAACAGGGGTAACTATGGCTACACCTTC
CDR3aa: CASNRGNYGYTF
j_gene: TRBJ1-2
v_gene: TRBV6-1
d_gene: TRBD1
abundance: many

CDR3nt: TGTGCCAGCAGTGAAATGGGCTACAATCAGCCCCAGCATTTT
CDR3aa: CASSEMGYNQPQHF
j_gene: TRBJ1-5
v_gene: TRBV6-1
d_gene: -
abundance: many

CDR3nt: TGTGCCAGCAGCGATTCTGGGGATGAGCAGTTCTTC
CDR3aa: CASSDSGDEQFF
j_gene: TRBJ2-1
v_gene: TRBV7-8
d_gene: -
abundance: many

CDR3nt: TGTGCCAGCAGGGGACTCCGGACAGCCGTCTCAGATACGCAGTATTTT
CDR3aa: CASRGLRTAVSDTQYF
j_gene: TRBJ2-3
v_gene: TRBV11-2
d_gene: -
abundance: -

CDR3nt: TGCGCCAGCAGCTTAACAGGGGTTTCGGGCGAGACCCAGTACTTC
CDR3aa: CASSLTGVSGETQYF
j_gene: TRBJ2-5
v_gene: TRBV5-1
d_gene: TRBD1
abundance: many

CDR3nt: TGTGCCAGCAGCCCGATACTAGATTACCAAGAGACCCAGTACTTC
CDR3aa: CASSPILDYQETQYF
j_gene: TRBJ2-5
v_gene: TRBV7-2
d_gene: -
abundance: many

CDR3nt: TGTGCCAGCAGCCAAACAGGGGTTACGCAGTATTTT
CDR3aa: CASSQTGVTQYF
j_gene: TRBJ2-3
v_gene: TRBV3-1
d_gene: TRBD1
abundance: many

CDR3nt: TGTGCCATCAGTGGGACTATCAAACAATCACCCCTCCACTTT
CDR3aa: CAISGTIKQSPLHF
j_gene: TRBJ1-6
v_gene: TRBV10-3
d_gene: -
abundance: many

CDR3nt: TGTGCCAGCAGCTACCTAGAAGGAATAACTGAAGCTTTCTTT
CDR3aa: CASSYLEGITEAFF
j_gene: TRBJ1-1
v_gene: TRBV28
d_gene: -
abundance: -

CDR3nt: TGTGCCAGCAGCCGACAGGGGACCATTGAGCAGTACTTC
CDR3aa: CASSRQGTIEQYF
j_gene: TRBJ2-7
v_gene: TRBV7-9
d_gene: TRBD1
abundance: many

CDR3nt: TGTGCCAGCTCGGGACAGGGAAACTTCGGCACTGAAGCTTTCTTT
CDR3aa: CASSGQGNFGTEAFF
j_gene: TRBJ1-1
v_gene: TRBV7-9
d_gene: TRBD1
abundance: many

CDR3nt: TGCGCCAGCAGGTATAGCGGGAGGGCGTACAATGAGCAGTTCTTC
CDR3aa: CASRYSGRAYNEQFF
j_gene: TRBJ2-1
v_gene: TRBV5-1
d_gene: TRBD2
abundance: few

CDR3nt: TGCAGTGCTAGATCTCCGAGGACTAGTTCTGGGGAGCAGTACTTC
CDR3aa: CSARSPRTSSGEQYF
j_gene: TRBJ2-7
v_gene: TRBV20-1
d_gene: TRBD2
abundance: -

CDR3nt: TGTGCCAGTAGGGAGTGGGACAGTAACACTGAAGCTTTCTTT
CDR3aa: CASREWDSNTEAFF
j_gene: TRBJ1-1
v_gene: TRBV19
d_gene: TRBD1
abundance: -

CDR3nt: TGTGCCATCAGACCGGGACAGGGGGCGCGAAACACCGGGGAGCTGTTTTTT
CDR3aa: CAIRPGQGARNTGELFF
j_gene: TRBJ2-2
v_gene: TRBV10-3
d_gene: TRBD1
abundance: many

CDR3nt: TGTGCCAGCAGTTTAGGCACCGGGTACGGGCAGTACTTC
CDR3aa: CASSLGTGYGQYF
j_gene: TRBJ2-7
v_gene: TRBV28
d_gene: -
abundance: -

CDR3nt: TGTGCCAGCAGCCAGGCGGACGGAATCTATGGCTACACCTTC
CDR3aa: CASSQADGIYGYTF
j_gene: TRBJ1-2
v_gene: TRBV3-1
d_gene: -
abundance: many

CDR3nt: TGTGCCAGCAGCTTAAGGACAGGGGGCTGGGGCACTGAAGCTTTCTTT
CDR3aa: CASSLRTGGWGTEAFF
j_gene: TRBJ1-1
v_gene: TRBV7-9
d_gene: TRBD1
abundance: -

CDR3nt: TGTGCCAGCAGCGTAGCGACGGGGAACACTGAAGCTTTCTTT
CDR3aa: CASSVATGNTEAFF
j_gene: TRBJ1-1
v_gene: TRBV9
d_gene: -
abundance: -

CDR3nt: TGTGCCAGCAGCTTTAAGGTACGAGTGAGCACTGAAGCTTTCTTT
CDR3aa: CASSFKVRVSTEAFF
j_gene: TRBJ1-1
v_gene: TRBV7-9
d_gene: -
abundance: -

CDR3nt: TGTGCCAGCGGGCCGATAACAGGGGGCAGGGTCGAGCAGTACTTC
CDR3aa: CASGPITGGRVEQYF
j_gene: TRBJ2-7
v_gene: TRBV27
d_gene: TRBD1
abundance: many

CDR3nt: TGCGCCAGCAGAAGGGACTTGCAGAACACCGGGGAGCTGTTTTTT
CDR3aa: CASRRDLQNTGELFF
j_gene: TRBJ2-2
v_gene: TRBV5-1
d_gene: -
abundance: few

CDR3nt: TGTGCCAGCAGGGGCTTTTCGACGGGCTACACCTTC
CDR3aa: CASRGFSTGYTF
j_gene: TRBJ1-2
v_gene: TRBV6-2/TRBV6-3
d_gene: -
abundance: few

CDR3nt: TGTGCCAGCAGTGAACTGCGTTTGCATACCCGCTATGCAACTAATGAAAAACTGTTTTTT
CDR3aa: CASSELRLHTRYATNEKLFF
j_gene: TRBJ1-4
v_gene: TRBV6-1
d_gene: -
abundance: few

CDR3nt: TGTGCCAGCAGTTACTCGTCGGGGACCACAGATACGCAGTATTTT
CDR3aa: CASSYSSGTTDTQYF
j_gene: TRBJ2-3
v_gene: TRBV6-2/TRBV6-3
d_gene: -
abundance: -

CDR3nt: TGTGCCAGCAGTGGAGACTTACATGAGCAGTTCTTC
CDR3aa: CASSGDLHEQFF
j_gene: TRBJ2-1
v_gene: TRBV2
d_gene: -
abundance: -

CDR3nt: TGCAGTGCTAGACGGCAGGGGAATTCACCCCTCCACTTT
CDR3aa: CSARRQGNSPLHF
j_gene: TRBJ1-6
v_gene: TRBV20-1
d_gene: -
abundance: few

CDR3nt: TGTGCCAGCCTAGATGGACAGGGCGACTATGGCTACACCTTC
CDR3aa: CASLDGQGDYGYTF
j_gene: TRBJ1-2
v_gene: TRBV2
d_gene: TRBD1
abundance: medium-sized

CDR3nt: TGTGCCAGTAGTACTCCGGACAGGGATGAAAAACTGTTTTTT
CDR3aa: CASSTPDRDEKLFF
j_gene: TRBJ1-4
v_gene: TRBV19
d_gene: TRBD1
abundance: -

CDR3nt: TGTGCCAGCACTAGGACAGGGAATAGTCGCAGAGATACGCAGTATTTT
CDR3aa: CASTRTGNSRRDTQYF
j_gene: TRBJ2-3
v_gene: TRBV7-3
d_gene: TRBD1
abundance: few

CDR3nt: TGTGCCAGCAGCTTCCCCGGGACAGGGAGGAAAGATACGCAGTATTTT
CDR3aa: CASSFPGTGRKDTQYF
j_gene: TRBJ2-3
v_gene: TRBV7-9
d_gene: TRBD1
abundance: many